This passage covers 20 T cell receptor beta chains from one sample sequenced in a study of blood T cell repertoires in COVID-19 (dated by TCRdb to about 2020). The library was generated by the immunoSEQ multiplex PCR assay. TCRdb carries this immuneACCESS record with in-frame sequences only. Its versions omit some clonotypes, under half of them owing to an unresolved V gene in the studies checked, with the rest unexplained. The sample records more than 95,000 clones, around 81% of which are singletons. Jointly, the top ten make up roughly 10% of the sample. Sequences were obtained from peripheral blood. The source is a woman in her 70s with acute or convalescent COVID-19.

This chain uses TRBV19 with TRBJ1-2; D gene ambiguous. The ends were cut back, 4 bases at V and 0 bases at J, with 12 bases in the middle. From germline, CDR1 is LNHDA and CDR2 SQIVND (reference sequence). The CDR3 loop spans 15 amino acids. The CDR3 DNA is TGTGCCAGTAGTACCCCCCGGGGAGCTAACTATGGCTACACCTTC. This sequence encodes CASSTPRGANYGYTF.

The rearrangement uses TRBV29-1 and TRBJ2-5, with 12 bases identical to TRBD2. The V gene end was trimmed by 4 bases and the J gene end by 2 bases; junction bases not matched to a gene: 14. Germline V lookup: CDR1 SQVTM, CDR2 ANQGSEA. There are 18 residues in the CDR3. In DNA, the CDR3 is TGCAGCGTTGTAGGACTAGCGGGAAAGGTCTGGAAGCAAGAGACCCAGTACTTC. Its protein is CSVVGLAGKVWKQETQYF.

The rearrangement links TRBV6-1 to TRBJ1-1; TRBD1 might be the D (5 bases). V was pared by 3 bases and J by 0 bases, with 11 bases between. CDR1 and CDR2 from the germline V gene are MNHNS and SASEGT. CDR3 length: 15 residues. DNA for the CDR3: TGTGCCAGCAGTGATGGCGGGGCGGTGAACACTGAAGCTTTCTTT. It encodes CASSDGGAVNTEAFF.

The chain links TRBV19 to TRBJ1-2; TRBD1 aligns across 7 bases. The CDR3 runs to 13 residues. The trim removed 7 bases at V and 5 bases at J, leaving 7 bases unmatched. Germline V lookup: CDR1 LNHDA, CDR2 SQIVND (reference sequence). The CDR3 sequence is CASTDREVYGYTF. The CDR3 DNA sequence: TGTGCCAGTACAGACAGGGAAGTGTATGGCTACACCTTC.

V gene TRBV9 combines with J gene TRBJ2-5; 9 positions agree with TRBD1. The CDR3 consists of 15 residues. V dropped 6 bases and J dropped 3; count of bases not matched to a gene: 9. The germline gives CDR1 SGDLS, CDR2 YYNGEE. CDR3 DNA sequence: TGTGCCAGCAACTCACCTACAGGGGGCGAAGAGACCCAGTACTTC. Amino acids: CASNSPTGGEETQYF.

CDR3 loop: CASSLMGDYGYTF. In DNA, the CDR3 is TGCGCCAGCAGCTTGATGGGCGATTATGGCTACACCTTC. The J gene is TRBJ1-2, the V gene TRBV5-1; D not certain. This CDR3 region has 13 residues. Trimming left V 1 base short and J 5 bases short, with 9 bases between. Germline V CDR1 and CDR2: SGHRS, YFSETQ.

The chain combines TRBV19 with TRBJ2-1; 7 bases match TRBD2. Looked up from germline, CDR1 is LNHDA and CDR2 is SQIVND (reference sequence). The CDR3 extends over 15 amino acids. V trimming: 2 bases; J trimming: 5 bases; junction bases outside the gene matches: 6. CDR3 in DNA: TGTGCCAGTAGTATATGGAGCGGGGCGGACAATGAGCAGTTCTTC. Its protein product is CASSIWSGADNEQFF.

This chain links TRBV6-5 with TRBJ2-7, with 8 nucleotides matching TRBD1. The length of the CDR3 is 13 residues. Germline CDR1 MNHEY, CDR2 SVGAGI. Germline trimming cut 7 bases from V and 7 bases from J; bases unmatched to any gene: 9. The CDR3 region is CASTWTGLGEQYF. In DNA form, the CDR3 reads TGTGCCAGCACTTGGACAGGGCTCGGAGAGCAGTACTTC.

The chain links TRBV19 to TRBJ1-2, with 8 bases aligning to TRBD1. This CDR3 contains 14 residues. V trimming: 5 bases; J trimming: 7 bases; junction bases outside the gene matches: 9. Germline CDR1 LNHDA, CDR2 SQIVND (reference sequence). The CDR3 reads CASSVTGGMFGYTF. In nucleotides, the CDR3 is TGTGCCAGTAGTGTTACAGGGGGGATGTTTGGCTACACCTTC.

This clone was detected once. The rearrangement joins TRBV4-1 to TRBJ2-7; 7 nucleotides agree with TRBD1. There are 14 residues in the CDR3. J was trimmed by 5 bases and V by 0 bases; bases with no gene match: 4. Germline values: CDR1 MGHRA, CDR2 YSYEKL. CDR3 sequence (DNA): TGCGCCAGCAGCCAAGAGGCGCAGGGGGACGAGCAGTACTTC. Translated, it gives CASSQEAQGDEQYF.

This clone was seen once. The V and J genes are TRBV29-1 and TRBJ1-1; D perhaps matches TRBD1 (6 bases). V lost 4 bases to trimming and J lost 6 bases, with 12 bases between them. Germline CDR1 reads SQVTM; CDR2 reads ANQGSEA. The CDR3 spans 12 residues. CDR3 nucleotide sequence: TGCAGCGTTGCGGGGGGCGAGGCTGAAGCTTTCTTT. Translated, it gives CSVAGGEAEAFF. Supplemented by reference TRBV29-1 and TRBJ1-1, the full variable domain reads SAVISQKPSRDICQRGTSLTIQCQVDSQVTMMFWYRQQPGQSLTLIATANQGSEATYESGFVIDKFPISRPNLTFSTLTVSNMSPEDSSIYLCSVAGGEAEAFFGQGTRLTVV.

The chain recombines TRBV6-1 with TRBJ2-4, with a weak D call TRBD2 (6 bases). The V gene's germline CDR1 is MNHNS and CDR2 SASEGT. The CDR3 extends over 16 amino acids. V was cut by 3 bases and J by 2 bases, with 14 bases left in between. The CDR3 nucleotides are TGTGCCAGCAGTGAGCCCCGCGGGGAAACCAAAAACATTCAGTACTTC. Its protein is CASSEPRGETKNIQYF.

The V and J genes are TRBV12-3 or TRBV12-4 and TRBJ1-4, with D possibly matching TRBD1 (5 bases). CDR3 length equals 13 residues. Trimming removed 0 bases from V and 16 bases from J, with 15 bases in between. The CDR3 DNA follows: TGTGCCAGCAGTTTAGCCGGAGCAGGGAATCAGTTTTTT. Translated, it gives CASSLAGAGNQFF.

The chain recombines TRBV10-3 with TRBJ2-5; D ambiguous. Germline V lookup: CDR1 ENHRY, CDR2 SYGVKD. The V end was cut by 0 bases, the J end by 2 bases, with 10 bases between. CDR3 length equals 15 residues. The chain's CDR3 is CAISESTHDQETQYF. CDR3 in DNA: TGTGCCATCAGTGAGTCGACTCACGATCAAGAGACCCAGTACTTC.

The V and J genes are TRBV18 and TRBJ2-5; perhaps TRBD2 as D (5 bases). V lost 2 bases to trimming and J lost 2 bases, with 9 bases between them. Per germline, CDR1 KGHSH and CDR2 LQKENI. The CDR3 sequence is 14 residues long. CDR3 coding DNA: TGTGCCAGCTCACCAAATCCGGGGCAAGAGACCCAGTACTTC. As protein: CASSPNPGQETQYF.

V gene TRBV7-6 combines with J gene TRBJ2-7; 10 bases match TRBD1. The CDR3 has 15 residues. CDR1 is SGHVS and CDR2 is FNYEAQ in the germline V gene. The J segment lost 4 bases and the V segment lost 5 bases, leaving 8 bases of the junction unmatched. CDR3 in DNA: TGTGCCAGCAGCCGACAGACAGGGGGCAGTTACGAGCAGTACTTC. Protein product: CASSRQTGGSYEQYF.

The CDR3 protein is CASSLTAVNTEAFF. Written as DNA, the CDR3 is TGTGCCAGCAGCTTAACAGCCGTGAACACTGAAGCTTTCTTT. This sequence joins TRBV7-2 and TRBJ1-1; D is unclear. V lost 2 bases to trimming and J lost 0 bases, with 7 bases between them. The CDR3 covers 14 residues. CDR1 is SGHTA, CDR2 FQGNSA, per germline.

As concerns this clone: This specimen includes other DNA sequences encoding the same CDR3. In DNA, the CDR3 is TGTGCCAGCAGCTTATTACAGGGGGCTTCCTACGAGCAGTACTTC. Its protein is CASSLLQGASYEQYF. The V gene is TRBV7-6, the J gene TRBJ2-7, with TRBD1 matching 9 bases. V lost 2 bases, J lost 1 base, and 3 bases stayed unmatched. Germline V gene lookup returns CDR1 SGHVS and CDR2 FNYEAQ. The CDR3 has 15 residues.

The V gene is TRBV5-1, the J gene TRBJ1-6; D unresolved. The V end was cut by 3 bases, the J end by 5 bases, with 9 bases between. The CDR3 has 14 residues. The germline CDR1 and CDR2 sequences are SGHRS and YFSETQ. The DNA of the CDR3 is TGCGCCAGCAGCTCGCGGGTCGATAATTCACCCCTCCACTTT. Its protein is CASSSRVDNSPLHF.

The count of this clone is one. J is TRBJ2-2 and V is TRBV11-2; 9 bases map to TRBD1. The trim removed 5 bases at V and 2 bases at J, leaving 3 bases unmatched. This CDR3 has 15 amino acids. The germline V gene encodes CDR1 SGHAT and CDR2 FQNNGV. The CDR3 protein is CASSRGQGNTGELFF. The CDR3 DNA is TGTGCCAGCAGCCGGGGACAGGGCAACACCGGGGAGCTGTTTTTT.